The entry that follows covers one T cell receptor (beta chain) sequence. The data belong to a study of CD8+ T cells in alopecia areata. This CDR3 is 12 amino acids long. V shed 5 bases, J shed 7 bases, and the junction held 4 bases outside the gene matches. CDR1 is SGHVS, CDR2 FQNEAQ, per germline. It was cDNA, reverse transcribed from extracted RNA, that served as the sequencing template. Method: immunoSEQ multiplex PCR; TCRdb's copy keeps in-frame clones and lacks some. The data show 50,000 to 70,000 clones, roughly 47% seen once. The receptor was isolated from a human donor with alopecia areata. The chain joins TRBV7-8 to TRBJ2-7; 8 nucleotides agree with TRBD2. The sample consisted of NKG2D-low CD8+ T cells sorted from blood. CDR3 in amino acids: CASSPTSEEQYF. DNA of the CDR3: TGTGCCAGCAGCCCGACTAGCGAAGAGCAGTACTTC.